The T cell receptor (beta chain) described here comes from a study of TIL therapy for anti-PD-1-resistant metastatic lung cancer (dated by TCRdb to the early 2020s). Broadly, across the study: Among the enrolled patients, the median age was around 56 years (range about 35-80), and the median tumor PD-L1 proportion score was around 6%. Tumor and peripheral blood T cell receptor beta sequencing was used to track clonotypes across tumor, expanded TIL product and serial blood samples. Most of the cohort had lung adenocarcinoma, a few tumors were EGFR-mutant and two were ALK-rearranged, and half of the patients were current or former smokers. A median non-synonymous tumor mutation burden of about 1.5 mutations per megabase was determined across the cohort by whole-exome sequencing. Overall study outcomes, separate from this receptor: The study protocol defined all tumor marker inferences as exploratory. Clonal turnover during TIL culture was high, and many clones enriched in the product were not detected in the baseline tumor, suggesting clonal contraction rather than faithful expansion. The cohort was highly selected, with more treatment-naive, never-smoker and oncogene-addicted patients than typical, limiting generalizability. Higher clonality and lower diversity were observed in expanded TIL cultures than in baseline intratumoral T cells (median clonality roughly 6% vs 31%, p < 0.0001).

Counted from cysteine to phenylalanine, this CDR3 has 16 amino acids. Only CDR3 DNA remains: 48 bases, in frame from the first base. Trimming removed 2 bases from V and 2 bases from J; the gene matches leave 6 bases unexplained. CDR1 SEHNR and CDR2 FQNEAQ are derived from the germline V gene (reference sequence). Comment on this clone: Which antigen it targets is not known. Per-base qualities were not stored, and no clone one base away is much larger.

The immunoSEQ v3 hsTCRB kit was used to amplify TCR beta CDR3 regions from genomic DNA through bias-controlled multiplex PCR. TCR libraries were sequenced on an Illumina NextSeq 500 to some 2 million read pairs for survey level or roughly 4.5-6 million for deep level. In the authors' own workflow: The immunoSEQ Analyzer software assigned V, D and J genes, filtered out non-productive sequences, and reported clonality. Repertoires were compared by productive Simpson clonality and by the Morisita overlap index of productive TRB rearrangements between infused TIL and blood. TCRdb took this table from immuneACCESS and kept in-frame rearrangements with V and J called. Such tables lack part of the clones; where checked against another copy, unresolved V genes explain under half of the gap, and the rest is unexplained. V and J calls and clone size are those listed in that table; D and trimming were worked out from the DNA. For this sample the table gives about 26,000 clones, of which over 55% were detected only once. Approximately 7.3% of the sample lies in the top ten.

The time point label here, explained by the study, means: pre-treatment sample, taken before nivolumab and TIL therapy. The baseline tumor samples, taken from the same resection that was used to grow TIL, were excised metastases, most often pleural nodules or supraclavicular lymph nodes. Tumors were harvested prior to any PD-1/PD-L1 blockade, after which nivolumab was administered to patients, and lymphodepletion, expanded TIL infusion and IL-2 were given to patients who progressed. Adults with stage 4 NSCLC were enrolled in a dual-center phase I trial from October 2017 to early 2020. The samples were drawn from an open-label, single-arm phase I trial testing tumor-infiltrating lymphocyte therapy combined with nivolumab in advanced non-small cell lung cancer. Parts of each resected tumor were snap-frozen in liquid nitrogen and kept at -80 degrees C. Tumor regions of interest were selected on H&E sections using laser-capture macrodissection, ground into approximately 14 mg aliquots, and extracted using Qiagen Allprep kits.

The TCR was taken from a person aged 25-85 years with non-small cell lung cancer. The starting material was tumor tissue, obtained at baseline. The rearranged segments are TRBV7-9 and TRBJ1-3; TRBD1 aligns with 7 central bases. CDR3 reads: CASSLRGQPTGNTIYF. The nucleotide sequence reads as follows: TGTGCCAGCAGCTTAAGGGGGCAGCCTACTGGAAACACCATATATTTT. The full variable domain, with segments outside the CDR3 supplied by the reference TRBV7-9 and TRBJ1-3 proteins, appears as DTGVSQNPRHKITKRGQNVTFRCDPISEHNRLYWYRQTLGQGPEFLTYFQNEAQLEKSRLLSDRFSAERPKGSFSTLEIQRTEQGDSAMYLCASSLRGQPTGNTIYFGEGSWLTVV.